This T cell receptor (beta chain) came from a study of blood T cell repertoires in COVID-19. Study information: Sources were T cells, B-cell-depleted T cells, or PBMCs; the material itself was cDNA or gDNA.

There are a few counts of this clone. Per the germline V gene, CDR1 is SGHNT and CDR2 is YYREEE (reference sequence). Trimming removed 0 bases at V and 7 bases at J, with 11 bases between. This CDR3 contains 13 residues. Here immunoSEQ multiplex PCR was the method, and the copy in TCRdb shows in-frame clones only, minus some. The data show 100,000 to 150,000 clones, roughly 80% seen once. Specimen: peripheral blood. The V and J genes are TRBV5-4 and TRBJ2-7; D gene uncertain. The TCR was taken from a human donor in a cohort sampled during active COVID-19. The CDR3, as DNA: TGTGCCAGCAGCTTGGATTCGGTCTCGGAGCAGTACTTC. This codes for CASSLDSVSEQYF.